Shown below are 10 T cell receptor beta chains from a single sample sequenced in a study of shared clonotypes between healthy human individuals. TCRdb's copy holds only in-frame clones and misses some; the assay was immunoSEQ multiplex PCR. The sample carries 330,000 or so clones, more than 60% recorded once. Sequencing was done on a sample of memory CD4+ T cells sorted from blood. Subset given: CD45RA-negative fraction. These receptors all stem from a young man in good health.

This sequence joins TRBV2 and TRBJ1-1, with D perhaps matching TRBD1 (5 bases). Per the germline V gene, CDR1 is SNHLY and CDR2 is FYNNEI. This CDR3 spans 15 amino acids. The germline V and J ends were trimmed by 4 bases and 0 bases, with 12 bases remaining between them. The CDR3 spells CASSGQHTMNTEAFF. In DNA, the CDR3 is TGTGCCAGCAGTGGACAGCACACTATGAACACTGAAGCTTTCTTT. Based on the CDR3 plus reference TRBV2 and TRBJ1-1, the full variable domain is EPEVTQTPSHQVTQMGQEVILRCVPISNHLYFYWYRQILGQKVEFLVSFYNNEISEKSEIFDDQFSVERPDGSNFTLKIRSTKLEDSAMYFCASSGQHTMNTEAFFGQGTRLTVV.

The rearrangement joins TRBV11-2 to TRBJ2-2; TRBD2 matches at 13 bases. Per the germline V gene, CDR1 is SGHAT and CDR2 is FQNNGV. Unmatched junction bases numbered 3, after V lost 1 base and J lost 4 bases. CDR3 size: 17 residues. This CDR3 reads CASSLGTSGSFTGELFF. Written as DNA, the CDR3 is TGTGCCAGCAGCTTAGGGACTAGCGGGAGCTTCACCGGGGAGCTGTTTTTT.

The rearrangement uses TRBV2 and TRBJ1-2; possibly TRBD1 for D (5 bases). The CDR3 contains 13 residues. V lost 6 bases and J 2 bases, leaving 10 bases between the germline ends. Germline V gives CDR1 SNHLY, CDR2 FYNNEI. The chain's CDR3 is CASSTGNNYGYTF. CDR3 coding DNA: TGTGCCAGCAGCACAGGAAACAACTATGGCTACACCTTC. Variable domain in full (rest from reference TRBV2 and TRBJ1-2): EPEVTQTPSHQVTQMGQEVILRCVPISNHLYFYWYRQILGQKVEFLVSFYNNEISEKSEIFDDQFSVERPDGSNFTLKIRSTKLEDSAMYFCASSTGNNYGYTFGSGTRLTVV.

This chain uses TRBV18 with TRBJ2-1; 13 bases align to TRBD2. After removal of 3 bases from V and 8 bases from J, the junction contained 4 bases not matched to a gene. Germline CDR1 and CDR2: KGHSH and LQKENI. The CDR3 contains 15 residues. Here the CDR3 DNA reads TGTGCCAGCTCACCGACTAGCGGGAGGTTTGATGAGCAGTTCTTC. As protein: CASSPTSGRFDEQFF.

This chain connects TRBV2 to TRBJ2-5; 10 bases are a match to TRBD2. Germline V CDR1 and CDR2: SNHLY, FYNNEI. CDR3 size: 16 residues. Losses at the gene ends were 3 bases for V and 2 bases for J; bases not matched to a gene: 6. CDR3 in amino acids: CASSEVAGGYQETQYF. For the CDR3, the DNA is TGTGCCAGCAGTGAGGTAGCGGGAGGTTATCAAGAGACCCAGTACTTC.

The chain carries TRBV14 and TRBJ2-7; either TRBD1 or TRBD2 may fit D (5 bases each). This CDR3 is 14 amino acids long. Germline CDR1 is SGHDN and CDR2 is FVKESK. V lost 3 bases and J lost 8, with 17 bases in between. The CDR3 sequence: CASSQPGRSTKQYF. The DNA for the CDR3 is TGTGCCAGCAGCCAGCCGGGACGGAGTACGAAGCAGTACTTC.

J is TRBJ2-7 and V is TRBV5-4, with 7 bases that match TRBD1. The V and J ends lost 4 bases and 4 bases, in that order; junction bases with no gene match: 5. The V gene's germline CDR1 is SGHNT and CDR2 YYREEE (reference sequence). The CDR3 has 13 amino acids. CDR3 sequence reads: CASSVGTAYEQYF. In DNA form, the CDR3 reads TGTGCCAGCAGCGTTGGGACAGCTTACGAGCAGTACTTC.

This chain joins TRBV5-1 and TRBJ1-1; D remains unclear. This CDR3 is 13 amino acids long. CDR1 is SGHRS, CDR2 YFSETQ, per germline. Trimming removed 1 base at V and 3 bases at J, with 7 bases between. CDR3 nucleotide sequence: TGCGCCAGCAGCTTGCGGGAGTACACTGAAGCTTTCTTT. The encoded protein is CASSLREYTEAFF. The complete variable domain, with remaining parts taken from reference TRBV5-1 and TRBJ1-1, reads KAGVTQTPRYLIKTRGQQVTLSCSPISGHRSVSWYQQTPGQGLQFLFEYFSETQRNKGNFPGRFSGRQFSNSRSEMNVSTLELGDSALYLCASSLREYTEAFFGQGTRLTVV.

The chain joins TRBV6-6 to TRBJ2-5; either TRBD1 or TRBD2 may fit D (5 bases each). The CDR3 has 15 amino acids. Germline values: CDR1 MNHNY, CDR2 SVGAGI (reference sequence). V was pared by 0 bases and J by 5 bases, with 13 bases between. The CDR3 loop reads CASSYSGGWGETQYF. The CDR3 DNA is TGTGCCAGCAGTTACTCGGGCGGCTGGGGGGAGACCCAGTACTTC.

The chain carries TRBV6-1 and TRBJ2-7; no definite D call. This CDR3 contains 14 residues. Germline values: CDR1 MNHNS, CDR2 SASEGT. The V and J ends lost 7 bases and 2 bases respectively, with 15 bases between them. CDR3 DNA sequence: TGTGCCAGCAACAACGGGCGTACGGCCTACGAGCAGTACTTC. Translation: CASNNGRTAYEQYF.